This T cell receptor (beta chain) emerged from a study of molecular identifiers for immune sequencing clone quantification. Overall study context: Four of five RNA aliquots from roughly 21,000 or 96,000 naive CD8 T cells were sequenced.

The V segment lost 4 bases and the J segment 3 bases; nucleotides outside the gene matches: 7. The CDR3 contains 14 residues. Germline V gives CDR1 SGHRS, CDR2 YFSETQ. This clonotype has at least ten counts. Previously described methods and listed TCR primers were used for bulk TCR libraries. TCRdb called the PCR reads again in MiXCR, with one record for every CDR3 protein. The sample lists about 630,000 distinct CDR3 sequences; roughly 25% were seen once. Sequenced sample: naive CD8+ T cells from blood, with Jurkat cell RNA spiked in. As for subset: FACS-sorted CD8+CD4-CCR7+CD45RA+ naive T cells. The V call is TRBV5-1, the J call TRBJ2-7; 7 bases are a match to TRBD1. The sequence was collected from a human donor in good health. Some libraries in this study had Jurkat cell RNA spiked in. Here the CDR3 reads CASSPGQRGYEQYF. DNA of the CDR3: TGCGCCAGCAGCCCGGGACAGAGGGGCTACGAGCAGTACTTC. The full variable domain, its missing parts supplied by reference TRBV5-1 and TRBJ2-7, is KAGVTQTPRYLIKTRGQQVTLSCSPISGHRSVSWYQQTPGQGLQFLFEYFSETQRNKGNFPGRFSGRQFSNSRSEMNVSTLELGDSALYLCASSPGQRGYEQYFGPGTRLTVT.